This entry lists 26 T cell receptor beta chains sequenced from one sample in a study of T-cell reconstitution after alpha-beta-depleted transplantation in children. TCRbeta library construction was performed incorporating unique molecular identifiers. MiXCR, run by TCRdb on the PCR reads, gives a single entry per CDR3 protein. The sample contains some 590,000 distinct CDR3 sequences, over 9.5% of which appear only once. The specimen was PBMCs from the stem cell graft donor, collected from the stem cell graft. The receptors derive from a human donor who donated a stem cell graft to a child with acute myeloid leukemia.

This clonotype has at least ten counts. The chain is built from TRBV20-1 and TRBJ2-6; D remains ambiguous. This CDR3 comprises 18 residues. The germline V gene encodes CDR1 DFQATT and CDR2 SNEGSKA (reference sequence). V lost 0 bases and J 0 bases, leaving 15 bases between the germline ends. CDR3 nucleotides: TGCAGTGCTAGAGATCTTGAGCAGCCTCTCTCTGGGGCCAACGTCCTGACTTTC. It codes for CSARDLEQPLSGANVLTF.

This clonotype came up many times. The chain employs TRBV4-2 and TRBJ2-2; 8 nucleotides agree with TRBD2. V was clipped by 1 base and J by 5 bases; unmatched bases: 9. The CDR3 length is 17 residues. CDR1 and CDR2 from the germline V gene are LGHNA and YNFKEQ. In DNA, the CDR3 is TGTGCCAGCAGCCAAGGGGTCAGCGGGAGTAAAACCGGGGAGCTGTTTTTT. Its translation is CASSQGVSGSKTGELFF.

This clonotype occurred many times. The rearrangement joins TRBV5-1 to TRBJ2-3, with TRBD2 matching over 10 bases. CDR3 length: 14 residues. The V and J ends lost 5 bases and 2 bases, in that order; junction bases with no gene match: 2. Germline V gene data show CDR1 as SGHRS and CDR2 as YFSETQ. CDR3 amino acids: CASRLAGITDTQYF. In nucleotides, the CDR3 is TGCGCCAGCAGACTAGCGGGGATCACAGATACGCAGTATTTT.

There are a few counts of this clonotype. This rearrangement joins TRBV25-1 to TRBJ2-7; D not certain. The CDR3 totals 14 residues. The germline V gene encodes CDR1 MGHDK and CDR2 SYGVNS. The germline V and J ends were trimmed by 3 bases and 1 base, with 10 bases remaining between them. Written as DNA, the CDR3 is TGTGCCAGCAGTGACAGGACCCTGTCCTACGAGCAGTACTTC. This codes for CASSDRTLSYEQYF.

This clonotype has more than one count but fewer than ten. The chain joins TRBV4-3 to TRBJ2-7, with D perhaps being TRBD1 or TRBD2 (6 bases each). From germline, CDR1 is LGHNA and CDR2 YSLEER. V gave up 3 bases and J gave up 0 bases, with 21 bases separating them. The CDR3 runs 18 residues. This CDR3 reads CASSQDESRGASSYEQYF. The CDR3 DNA reads as TGCGCCAGCAGCCAGGACGAATCTAGGGGGGCAAGCTCCTACGAGCAGTACTTC.

This chain joins TRBV29-1 and TRBJ2-7, with TRBD2 matching over 7 bases. Germline V gene data show CDR1 as SQVTM and CDR2 as ANQGSEA. V shed 6 bases and J 7 bases; nucleotides not matched to a gene: 12. CDR3 length: 13 amino acids. CDR3 sequence: CSVVGLSTGEQYF. CDR3 sequence (DNA): TGCAGCGTGGTGGGACTATCTACTGGAGAGCAGTACTTC.

The rearrangement links TRBV29-1 to TRBJ1-5; 11 positions agree with TRBD1. Per the germline V gene, CDR1 is SQVTM and CDR2 is ANQGSEA. The CDR3 is made up of 13 amino acids. Unmatched junction bases numbered 4, after V lost 6 bases and J lost 6 bases. In nucleotides, the CDR3 is TGCAGCGTGGGACAGGGGGTAGGTCAGCCCCAGCATTTT. Protein: CSVGQGVGQPQHF.

This clonotype was seen only a few times. The chain carries TRBV27 and TRBJ2-7, with a possible D match to TRBD2 (6 bases). Between the trimmed V and J ends, which lost 5 bases and 9 bases, there was a span of 11 bases. Germline V gene lookup returns CDR1 MNHEY and CDR2 SMNVEV (reference sequence). The CDR3 sequence is 11 residues long. As DNA, the CDR3 is TGTGCCAGCAGTCTGGGACTGCCGCAGTACTTC. Its translation is CASSLGLPQYF.

This clonotype was counted many times. The CDR3 bases are TGCAGTGCTAGTATCAGGGGGGGCAATGAGCAGTTCTTC. It translates to CSASIRGGNEQFF. V usage is TRBV20-1 and J usage is TRBJ2-1; the D call may be TRBD1 or TRBD2 (7 bases each). Germline V CDR1 and CDR2: DFQATT, SNEGSKA (reference sequence). The CDR3 spans 13 residues. Trimming took off 3 bases at V and 6 bases at J, with 12 bases between the two ends.

Many counts were recorded for this clonotype. The gene calls are TRBV10-3 and TRBJ2-3, with TRBD2 matching over 13 bases. CDR1 is ENHRY, CDR2 SYGVKD, per germline. The CDR3 totals 15 residues. Trimming removed 5 bases from V and 6 bases from J; junction bases left unmatched: 5. The CDR3 is CAISQGLAGVDTQYF. The DNA of the CDR3 is TGTGCCATCAGTCAAGGACTAGCGGGAGTGGATACGCAGTATTTT.

V gene TRBV27 combines with J gene TRBJ2-3; 9 bases line up with TRBD2. V shed 1 base, J shed 8 bases, and the junction held 10 bases outside the gene matches. Germline CDR1 is MNHEY and CDR2 is SMNVEV (reference sequence). The CDR3 runs 16 residues. This chain's CDR3 is CASSLFLAGASPTQYF. The CDR3 coding sequence is TGTGCCAGCAGTTTATTTTTAGCGGGAGCGAGTCCTACGCAGTATTTT.

Only a few counts were recorded for this clonotype. This chain uses TRBV20-1 with TRBJ2-3; a weak D match, TRBD2 (6 bases). There are 14 residues in the CDR3. Germline CDR1 is DFQATT and CDR2 is SNEGSKA (reference sequence). The germline V and J ends were trimmed by 4 bases and 2 bases, with 13 bases remaining between them. The CDR3 region has the DNA TGCAGTGCTACCCGGGGGAGACACACAGATACGCAGTATTTT. Translated: CSATRGRHTDTQYF.

At least ten counts were recorded for this clonotype. This rearrangement joins TRBV7-9 to TRBJ2-3; no firm D call. With 5 bases removed from V and 0 bases from J, the gap between germline ends came to 9 bases. Per the germline V gene, CDR1 is SEHNR and CDR2 is FQNEAQ (reference sequence). This CDR3 comprises 14 residues. DNA for the CDR3: TGTGCCAGCAGCCGGTTCATAAGCACAGATACGCAGTATTTT. Protein: CASSRFISTDTQYF.

This clonotype has a count of ten or more. This sequence joins TRBV6-5 and TRBJ2-5; tentatively, D is TRBD2 (6 bases). V lost 3 bases and J lost 2, with 19 bases in between. Germline V gene sequence: CDR1 MNHEY, CDR2 SVGAGI. The CDR3 is made up of 17 amino acids. CDR3: CASSYGAGNGNQETQYF. CDR3 sequence (DNA): TGTGCCAGCAGTTATGGCGCGGGAAATGGGAATCAAGAGACCCAGTACTTC.

V usage is TRBV7-3 and J usage is TRBJ2-3, with 9 bases identical to TRBD2. Germline V gene data show CDR1 as SGHTA and CDR2 as FQGTGA. This CDR3 is 14 amino acids long. Trimming cost V 9 bases and J 0 bases; bases outside gene matches: 4. The CDR3 region has the DNA TGTGCCAGGGAGCTAGCGGGAAGCACAGATACGCAGTATTTT. This translates into CARELAGSTDTQYF.

A word on this clonotype: A much larger clone lies a single base off, so this may be a read error. The chain carries TRBV5-1 and TRBJ1-1; D not certain. Trimming stripped 2 bases from V and 4 bases from J, with 12 bases between. There are 14 residues in the CDR3. Germline values: CDR1 SGHRS, CDR2 YFSETQ. The CDR3 region is CASSLQDLSTEAFF. CDR3 coding DNA: TGCGCCAGCAGCTTACAAGATTTGAGCACTGAAGCTTTCTTT.

The chain combines TRBV29-1 with TRBJ2-1, with 10 bases fitting TRBD2. Germline V gene sequence: CDR1 SQVTM, CDR2 ANQGSEA. Losses at the gene ends were 4 bases for V and 3 bases for J; bases not matched to a gene: 6. The CDR3 spans 15 residues. As DNA, the CDR3 is TGCAGCGTTGGTAGAGGGACTAGCGTCTACAATGAGCAGTTCTTC. Translation gives CSVGRGTSVYNEQFF.

To note about this clonotype: The final CDR3 position lacks the conserved phenylalanine or tryptophan, pointing to a likely read error. The gene calls are TRBV20-1 and TRBJ1-5; D remains unclear. V lost 1 base and J 5 bases, leaving 12 bases between the germline ends. Germline V CDR1 and CDR2: DFQATT, SNEGSKA (reference sequence). This CDR3 is 14 amino acids long. CDR3 in amino acids: CSARGASLDQPQHS. CDR3 nucleotides: TGCAGTGCTAGAGGTGCCTCATTGGATCAGCCCCAGCATTCT.

This clonotype was recorded many times. The gene calls are TRBV29-1 and TRBJ2-3; the D gene is possibly TRBD2 (5 bases). The CDR3 is 13 residues long. CDR1 and CDR2 (germline): SQVTM, ANQGSEA. Trimming shortened V by 6 bases and J by 1 base, and 11 bases separated the two germline ends. The CDR3 nucleotides are TGCAGCGTGCAAAGCGGTCGCACAGATACGCAGTATTTT. Translating it yields CSVQSGRTDTQYF.

This chain uses TRBV28 with TRBJ1-2; TRBD1 agrees at 7 bases. The germline gives CDR1 MDHEN, CDR2 SYDVKM. V lost 2 bases and J lost 3; bases outside the gene matches: 3. CDR3 length: 14 amino acids. The CDR3 DNA sequence: TGTGCCAGCAGTTTAACAGGGGAATACTATGGCTACACCTTC. Its translation: CASSLTGEYYGYTF.

The genes are TRBV6-5 and TRBJ1-2; no clear D. This CDR3 has 16 amino acids. Trimming removed 7 bases from V and 5 bases from J, with 23 bases in between. CDR1 and CDR2 (germline): MNHEY, SVGAGI. Written as DNA, the CDR3 is TGTGCCAGCACTTCCCTCCCTTATGCGCCAGGTTATGGCTACACCTTC. Translation: CASTSLPYAPGYGYTF.

This clonotype was recorded at least ten times. The chain uses TRBV20-1 and TRBJ2-1; D is perhaps TRBD2 (10 bases). This CDR3 is 17 amino acids long. Germline V gene lookup returns CDR1 DFQATT and CDR2 SNEGSKA (reference sequence). Trimming shortened V by 5 bases and J by 4 bases, and 24 bases separated the two germline ends. CDR3 in DNA: TGCAGTGCTTCCGGGACAGGGAGGACTAGCGGATACAATGAGCAGTTCTTC. The encoded protein is CSASGTGRTSGYNEQFF.

On this clonotype itself: The junction departs from germline at one end; a sequencing error may be responsible. This chain links TRBV7-2 with TRBJ2-3, with D tentatively TRBD1 (5 bases). The CDR3 is 12 residues long. The germline gives CDR1 SGHTA, CDR2 FQGNSA. The CDR3 DNA follows: TGTGCCAGCAGCTTAGTATCGGCTATCAGGGATTTT. As protein: CASSLVSAIRDF. Complete variable domain (other parts from reference TRBV7-2 and TRBJ2-3): GAGVSQSPSNKVTEKGKDVELRCDPISGHTALYWYRQSLGQGLEFLIYFQGNSAPDKSGLPSDRFSAERTGGSVSTLTIQRTQQEDSAVYLCASSLVSAIRDFGPGTRLTVL.

This clonotype has at least ten counts. The rearrangement uses TRBV6-2 or TRBV6-3 and TRBJ2-7, with 7 bases lining up with TRBD1. Germline V gene lookup returns CDR1 MNHEY and CDR2 SVGEGT. V was clipped by 9 bases and J by 0 bases; unmatched bases: 2. The CDR3 consists of 12 residues. The CDR3 region is CASGDSSYEQYF. CDR3 DNA: TGTGCCAGTGGGGACAGCTCCTACGAGCAGTACTTC.

The J gene is TRBJ2-2, the V gene TRBV15; no clear D gene. CDR1 is LNHNV, CDR2 YYDKDF, per germline (reference sequence). Trimming pared 4 bases from V and 2 bases from J, leaving 17 bases between. The CDR3 has 17 amino acids. CDR3 amino acids: CATSTDPSQPNTGELFF. For the CDR3, the DNA is TGTGCCACCAGCACGGACCCTTCTCAACCCAACACCGGGGAGCTGTTTTTT. Full variable domain (outside the CDR3, taken from reference TRBV15 and TRBJ2-2): DAMVIQNPRYQVTQFGKPVTLSCSQTLNHNVMYWYQQKSSQAPKLLFHYYDKDFNNEADTPDNFQSRRPNTSFCFLDIRSPGLGDTAMYLCATSTDPSQPNTGELFFGEGSRLTVL.

This clonotype has more than one count but fewer than ten. The chain joins TRBV7-2 to TRBJ2-4; 9 bases are a match to TRBD2. This CDR3 spans 17 amino acids. Trimming took 6 bases from V and 5 from J; bases not matched to a gene: 14. Per the germline V gene, CDR1 is SGHTA and CDR2 is FQGNSA. The CDR3 region is CASRKGSGSLRQNIQYF. CDR3 nucleotides: TGTGCCAGCAGAAAGGGTAGCGGGAGTCTCCGTCAAAACATTCAGTACTTC.